This T cell receptor beta chain was profiled in a study of T-cell reconstitution after alpha-beta-depleted transplantation in children. The authors prepared the TCRbeta library with unique molecular identifiers. TCRdb independently ran MiXCR on the PCR reads; one entry per CDR3 protein. Here the sample spans approximately 630,000 distinct CDR3 sequences, under 15% being singletons. On this clonotype: What it recognizes is unknown.

Study-level results: TCRbeta diversity was high at day 60 in some patients (a result of surviving recipient T cells and thymic progenitors). The origin of alpha-beta T cells about two months after transplant was reportedly several hundred expanded graft clones. Among T cells one year after transplant, newly produced cells accounted for most counts and diversity.

The CDR3 is made up of 14 amino acids. The V gene's germline CDR1 is MNHEY and CDR2 SMNVEV (reference sequence). V was pared by 1 base and J by 2 bases, with 8 bases between. The rearrangement links TRBV27 to TRBJ2-5; D perhaps matches TRBD2 (6 bases). Here the sequenced sample was PBMCs, taken before TCRalphabeta/CD19-depleted stem cell transplant. This receptor was identified in a girl aged 2 to 10 with congenital amegakaryocytic thrombocytopenia, due to receive a stem cell transplant. CDR3 bases: TGTGCCAGCAGTTTATGGGGGGAACAAGAGACCCAGTACTTC. Protein: CASSLWGEQETQYF.